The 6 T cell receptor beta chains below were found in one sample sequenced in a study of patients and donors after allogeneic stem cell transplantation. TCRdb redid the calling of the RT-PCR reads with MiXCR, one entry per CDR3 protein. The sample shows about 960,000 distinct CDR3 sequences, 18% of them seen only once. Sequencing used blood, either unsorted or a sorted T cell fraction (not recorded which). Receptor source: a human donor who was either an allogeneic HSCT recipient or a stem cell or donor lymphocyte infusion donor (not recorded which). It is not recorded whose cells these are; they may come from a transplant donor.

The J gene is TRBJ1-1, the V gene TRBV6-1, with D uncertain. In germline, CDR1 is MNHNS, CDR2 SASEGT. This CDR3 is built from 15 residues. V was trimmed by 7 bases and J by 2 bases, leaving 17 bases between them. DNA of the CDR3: TGTGCCAGCAACCCGGACGGACGACCCAACACTGAAGCTTTCTTT. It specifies CASNPDGRPNTEAFF.

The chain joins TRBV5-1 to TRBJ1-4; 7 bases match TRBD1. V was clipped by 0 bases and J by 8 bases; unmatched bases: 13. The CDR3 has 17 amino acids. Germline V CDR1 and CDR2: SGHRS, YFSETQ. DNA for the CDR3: TGCGCCAGCAGCTTGGGACAGGGAAGTGGGGTGGGCGAAAAACTGTTTTTT. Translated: CASSLGQGSGVGEKLFF.

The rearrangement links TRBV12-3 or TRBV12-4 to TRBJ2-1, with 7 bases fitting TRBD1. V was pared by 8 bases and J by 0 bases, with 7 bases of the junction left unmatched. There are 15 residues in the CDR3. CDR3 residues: CASQRGHNSYNEQFF. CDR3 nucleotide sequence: TGTGCCAGCCAAAGGGGGCACAACTCCTACAATGAGCAGTTCTTC.

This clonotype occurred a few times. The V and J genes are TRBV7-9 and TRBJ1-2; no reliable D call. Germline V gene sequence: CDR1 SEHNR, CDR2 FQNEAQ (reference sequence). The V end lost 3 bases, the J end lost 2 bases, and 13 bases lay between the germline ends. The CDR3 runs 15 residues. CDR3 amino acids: CASSLDALGNYGYTF. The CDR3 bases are TGTGCCAGCAGCTTGGACGCGTTAGGGAACTATGGCTACACCTTC.

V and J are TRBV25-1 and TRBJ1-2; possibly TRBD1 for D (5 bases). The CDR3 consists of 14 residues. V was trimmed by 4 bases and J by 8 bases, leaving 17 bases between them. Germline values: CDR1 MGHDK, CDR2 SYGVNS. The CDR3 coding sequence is TGTGCCAGCAGTGGCACAGGATCCCCTAAAGGCTACACCTTC. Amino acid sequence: CASSGTGSPKGYTF.

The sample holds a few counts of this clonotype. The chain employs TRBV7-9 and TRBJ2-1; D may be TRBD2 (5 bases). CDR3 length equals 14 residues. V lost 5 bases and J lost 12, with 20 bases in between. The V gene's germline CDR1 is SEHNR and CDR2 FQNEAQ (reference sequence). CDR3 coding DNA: TGTGCCAGCAGCCTCTCCTGGGGTGTAGCGCGGCAGTTCTTC. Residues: CASSLSWGVARQFF.